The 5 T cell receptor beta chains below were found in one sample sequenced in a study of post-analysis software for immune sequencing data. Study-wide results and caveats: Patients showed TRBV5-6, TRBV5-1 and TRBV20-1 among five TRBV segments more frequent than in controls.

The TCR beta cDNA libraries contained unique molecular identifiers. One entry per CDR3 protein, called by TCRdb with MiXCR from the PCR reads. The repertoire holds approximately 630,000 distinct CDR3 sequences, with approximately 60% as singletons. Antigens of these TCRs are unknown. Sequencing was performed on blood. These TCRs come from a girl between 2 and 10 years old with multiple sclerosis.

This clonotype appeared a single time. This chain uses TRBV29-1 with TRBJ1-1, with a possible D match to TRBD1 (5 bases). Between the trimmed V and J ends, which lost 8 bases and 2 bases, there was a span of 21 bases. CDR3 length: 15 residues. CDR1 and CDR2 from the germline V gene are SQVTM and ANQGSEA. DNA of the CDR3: TGCAGCTCTTCCACAGGCGCTCTTCCCAACACTGAAGCTTTCTTT. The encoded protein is CSSSTGALPNTEAFF.

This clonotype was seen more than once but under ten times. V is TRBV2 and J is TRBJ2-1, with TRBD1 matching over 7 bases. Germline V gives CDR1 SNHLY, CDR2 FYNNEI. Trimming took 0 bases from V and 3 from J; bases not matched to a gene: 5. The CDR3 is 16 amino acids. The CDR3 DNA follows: TGTGCCAGCAGTGAAGCGTGGCGACAGGGCTACAATGAGCAGTTCTTC. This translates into CASSEAWRQGYNEQFF.

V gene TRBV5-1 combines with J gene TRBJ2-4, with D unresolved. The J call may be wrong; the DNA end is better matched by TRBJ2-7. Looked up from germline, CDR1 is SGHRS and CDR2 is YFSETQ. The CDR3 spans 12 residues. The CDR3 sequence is CASKAGTYEQYF. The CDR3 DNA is TGCGCCAGCAAAGCCGGAACCTACGAGCAGTACTTC.

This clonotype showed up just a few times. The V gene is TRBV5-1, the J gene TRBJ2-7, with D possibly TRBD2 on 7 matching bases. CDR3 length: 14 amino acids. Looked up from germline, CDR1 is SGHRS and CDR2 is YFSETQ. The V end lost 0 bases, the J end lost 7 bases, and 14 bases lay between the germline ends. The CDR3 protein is CASSLDQGGEEQYF. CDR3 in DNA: TGCGCCAGCAGCTTGGACCAAGGGGGGGAGGAGCAGTACTTC.

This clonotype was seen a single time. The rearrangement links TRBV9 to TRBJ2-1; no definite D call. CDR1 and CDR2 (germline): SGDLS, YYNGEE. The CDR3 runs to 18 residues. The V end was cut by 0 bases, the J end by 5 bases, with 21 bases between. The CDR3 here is CASSVVPRSNSWNNEQFF. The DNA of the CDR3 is TGTGCCAGCAGCGTAGTTCCTAGGTCCAACAGTTGGAACAATGAGCAGTTCTTC.